This paragraph covers one T cell receptor beta chain sequence. Using immunoSEQ multiplex PCR, the repertoire was profiled, and TCRdb retains in-frame clones only, with some absent. This sample has approximately 76,000 clones, with about 79% found just once. This entry belongs to a study of control samples from healthy donors and cancer patients. The CDR3 spans 15 residues. The germline V gene has CDR1 SGHNT and CDR2 YYREEE (reference sequence). Trimming shortened V by 0 bases and J by 4 bases, and 13 bases separated the two germline ends. This receptor was identified in a man aged 55 to 70 with head and neck cancer. The chain is built from TRBV5-4 and TRBJ1-2; D gene ambiguous. Specimen: PBMCs. CDR3 sequence (DNA): TGTGCCAGCAGCTTGGCACTGACGCAAGGCTATGGCTACACCTTC. This sequence encodes CASSLALTQGYGYTF. Variable domain in full (rest from reference TRBV5-4 and TRBJ1-2): ETGVTQSPTHLIKTRGQQVTLRCSSQSGHNTVSWYQQALGQGPQFIFQYYREEENGRGNFPPRFSGLQFPNYSSELNVNALELDDSALYLCASSLALTQGYGYTFGSGTRLTVV.